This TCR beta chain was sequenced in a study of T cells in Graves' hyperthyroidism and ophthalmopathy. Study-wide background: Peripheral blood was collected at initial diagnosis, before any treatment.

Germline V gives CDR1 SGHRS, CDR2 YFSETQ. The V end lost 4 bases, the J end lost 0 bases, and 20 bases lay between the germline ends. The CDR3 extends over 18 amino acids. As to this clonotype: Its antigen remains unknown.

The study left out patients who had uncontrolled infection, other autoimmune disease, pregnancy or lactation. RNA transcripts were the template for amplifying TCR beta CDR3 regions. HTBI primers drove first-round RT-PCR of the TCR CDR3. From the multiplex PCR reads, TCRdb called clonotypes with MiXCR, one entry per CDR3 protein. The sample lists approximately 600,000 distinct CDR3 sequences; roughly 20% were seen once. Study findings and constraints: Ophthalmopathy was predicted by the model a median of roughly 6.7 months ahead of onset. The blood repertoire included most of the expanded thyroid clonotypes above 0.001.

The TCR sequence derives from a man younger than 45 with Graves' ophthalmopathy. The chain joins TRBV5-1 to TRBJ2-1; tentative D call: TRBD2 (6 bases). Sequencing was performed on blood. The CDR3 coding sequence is TGCGCCAGCAGCCAAGATAGGATTGGCGGGAACTCCTACAATGAGCAGTTCTTC. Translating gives CASSQDRIGGNSYNEQFF.